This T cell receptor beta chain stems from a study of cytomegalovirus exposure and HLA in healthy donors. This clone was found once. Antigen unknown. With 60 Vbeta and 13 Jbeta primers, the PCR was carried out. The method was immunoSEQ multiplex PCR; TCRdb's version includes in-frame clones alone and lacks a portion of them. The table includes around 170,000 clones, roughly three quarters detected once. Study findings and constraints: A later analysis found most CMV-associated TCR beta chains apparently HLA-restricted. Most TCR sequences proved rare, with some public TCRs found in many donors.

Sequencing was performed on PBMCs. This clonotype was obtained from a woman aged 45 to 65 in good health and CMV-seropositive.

CDR3 nucleotide sequence: TGTGCCACCAGCGAGTACAGGGAAGCTGGAAACACCATATATTTT. It codes for CATSEYREAGNTIYF. This chain connects TRBV15 to TRBJ1-3, with D possibly being TRBD1 (6 bases). The V end was cut by 5 bases, the J end by 2 bases, with 13 bases between. CDR3 length equals 15 residues. CDR1 LNHNV and CDR2 YYDKDF come from the germline V gene (reference sequence).